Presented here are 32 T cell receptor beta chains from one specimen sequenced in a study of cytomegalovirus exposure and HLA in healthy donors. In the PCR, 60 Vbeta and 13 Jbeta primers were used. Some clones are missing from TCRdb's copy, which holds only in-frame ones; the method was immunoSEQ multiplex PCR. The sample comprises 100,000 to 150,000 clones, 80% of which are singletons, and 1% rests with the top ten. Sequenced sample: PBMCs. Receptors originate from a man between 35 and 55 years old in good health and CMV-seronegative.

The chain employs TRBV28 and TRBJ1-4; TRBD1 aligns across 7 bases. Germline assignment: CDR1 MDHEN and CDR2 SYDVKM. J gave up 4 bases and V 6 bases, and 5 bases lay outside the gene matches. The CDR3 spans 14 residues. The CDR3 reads CASRLGQINEKLFF. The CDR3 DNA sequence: TGTGCCAGCAGGCTGGGACAGATTAATGAAAAACTGTTTTTT.

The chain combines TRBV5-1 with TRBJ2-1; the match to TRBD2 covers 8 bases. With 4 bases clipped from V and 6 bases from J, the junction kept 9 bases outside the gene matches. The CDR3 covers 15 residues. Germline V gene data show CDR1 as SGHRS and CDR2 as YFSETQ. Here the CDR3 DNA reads TGCGCCAGCAGCGGGGGAGCGGGAGTAGGCAATGAGCAGTTCTTC. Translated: CASSGGAGVGNEQFF. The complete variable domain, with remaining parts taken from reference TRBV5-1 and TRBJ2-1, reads KAGVTQTPRYLIKTRGQQVTLSCSPISGHRSVSWYQQTPGQGLQFLFEYFSETQRNKGNFPGRFSGRQFSNSRSEMNVSTLELGDSALYLCASSGGAGVGNEQFFGPGTRLTVL.

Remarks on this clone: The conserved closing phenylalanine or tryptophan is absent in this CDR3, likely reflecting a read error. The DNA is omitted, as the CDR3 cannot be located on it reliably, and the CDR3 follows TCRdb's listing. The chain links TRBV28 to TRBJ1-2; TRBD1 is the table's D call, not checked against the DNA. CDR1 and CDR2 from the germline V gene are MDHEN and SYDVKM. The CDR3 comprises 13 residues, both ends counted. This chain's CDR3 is CASSLPDRGSLRV.

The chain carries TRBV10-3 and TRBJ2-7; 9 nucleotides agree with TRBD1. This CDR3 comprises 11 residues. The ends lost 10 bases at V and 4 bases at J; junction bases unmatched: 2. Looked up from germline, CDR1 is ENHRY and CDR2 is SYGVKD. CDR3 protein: CATQGAYEQYF. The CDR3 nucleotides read TGTGCCACACAGGGGGCTTACGAGCAGTACTTC.

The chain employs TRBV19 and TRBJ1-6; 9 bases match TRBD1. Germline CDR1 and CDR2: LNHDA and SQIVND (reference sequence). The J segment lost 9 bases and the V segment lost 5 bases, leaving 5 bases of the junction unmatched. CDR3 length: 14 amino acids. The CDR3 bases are TGTGCCAGTAGTCTAGGACAGGGGTCTTCACCCCTCCACTTT. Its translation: CASSLGQGSSPLHF.

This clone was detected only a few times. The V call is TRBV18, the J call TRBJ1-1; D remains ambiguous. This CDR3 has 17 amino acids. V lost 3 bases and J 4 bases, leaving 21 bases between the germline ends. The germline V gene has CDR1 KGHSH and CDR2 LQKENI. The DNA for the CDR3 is TGTGCCAGCTCACCCCTAGGGATCGGGGATGTGGGCACTGAAGCTTTCTTT. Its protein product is CASSPLGIGDVGTEAFF.

The CDR3 DNA is TGTGCCAGCAGTCAAGTGGGACAGGGCTTCTATGGCTACACCTTC. It translates to CASSQVGQGFYGYTF. This chain links TRBV6-1 with TRBJ1-2, with 9 positions matching TRBD1. Trimming took 5 bases from V and 4 from J; bases not matched to a gene: 8. Per germline, CDR1 MNHNS and CDR2 SASEGT. The CDR3 sequence is 15 residues long.

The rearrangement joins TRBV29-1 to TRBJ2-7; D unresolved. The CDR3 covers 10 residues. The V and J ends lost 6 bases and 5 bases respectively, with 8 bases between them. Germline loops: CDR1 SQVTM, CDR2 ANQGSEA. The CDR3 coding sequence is TGCAGCGTCCGTCAGAACGAGCAGTACTTC. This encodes CSVRQNEQYF.

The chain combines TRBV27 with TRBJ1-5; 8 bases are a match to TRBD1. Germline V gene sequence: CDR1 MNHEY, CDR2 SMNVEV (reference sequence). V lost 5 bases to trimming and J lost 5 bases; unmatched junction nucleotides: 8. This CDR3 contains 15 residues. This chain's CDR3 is CASSPGGEVHQPQHF. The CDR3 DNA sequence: TGTGCCAGCAGTCCAGGGGGCGAGGTTCATCAGCCCCAGCATTTT.

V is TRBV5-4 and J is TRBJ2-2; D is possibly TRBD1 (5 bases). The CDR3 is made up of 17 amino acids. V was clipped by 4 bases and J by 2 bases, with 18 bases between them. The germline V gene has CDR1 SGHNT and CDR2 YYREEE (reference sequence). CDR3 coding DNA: TGTGCCAGCAGCCCCGGGCAGGGAAGGGCAAACACCGGGGAGCTGTTTTTT. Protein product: CASSPGQGRANTGELFF.

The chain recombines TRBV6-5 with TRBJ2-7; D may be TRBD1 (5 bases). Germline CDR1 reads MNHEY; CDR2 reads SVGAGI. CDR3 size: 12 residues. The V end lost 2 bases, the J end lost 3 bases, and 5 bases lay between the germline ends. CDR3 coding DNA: TGTGCCAGCAGTTACCAGGGCTACGAGCAGTACTTC. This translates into CASSYQGYEQYF.

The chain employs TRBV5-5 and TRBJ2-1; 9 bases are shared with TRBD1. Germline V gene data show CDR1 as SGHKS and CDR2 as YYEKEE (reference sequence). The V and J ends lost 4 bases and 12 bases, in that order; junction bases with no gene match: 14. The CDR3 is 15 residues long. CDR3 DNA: TGTGCCAGCAGCAGAACCGGGACAGGGCCTCCCGGGCAGTTCTTC. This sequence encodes CASSRTGTGPPGQFF.

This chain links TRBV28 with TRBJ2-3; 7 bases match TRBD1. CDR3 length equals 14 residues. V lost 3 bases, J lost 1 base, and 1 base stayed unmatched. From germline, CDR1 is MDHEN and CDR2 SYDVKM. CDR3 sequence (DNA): TGTGCCAGCAGTTTCGGACAGGGCACAGATACGCAGTATTTT. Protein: CASSFGQGTDTQYF. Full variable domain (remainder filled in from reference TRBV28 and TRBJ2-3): DVKVTQSSRYLVKRTGEKVFLECVQDMDHENMFWYRQDPGLGLRLIYFSYDVKMKEKGDIPEGYSVSREKKERFSLILESASTNQTSMYLCASSFGQGTDTQYFGPGTRLTVL.

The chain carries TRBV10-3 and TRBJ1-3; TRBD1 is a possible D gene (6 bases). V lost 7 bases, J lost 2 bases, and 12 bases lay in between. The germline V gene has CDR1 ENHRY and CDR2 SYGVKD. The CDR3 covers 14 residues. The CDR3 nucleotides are TGTGCCATCACCCCGGGGGGGCCTGGAAACACCATATATTTT. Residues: CAITPGGPGNTIYF.

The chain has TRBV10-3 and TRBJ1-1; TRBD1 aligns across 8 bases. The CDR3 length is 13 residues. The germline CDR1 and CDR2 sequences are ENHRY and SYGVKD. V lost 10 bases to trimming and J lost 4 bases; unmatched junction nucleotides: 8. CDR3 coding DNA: TGTGCCAGCCAGACAGGGGTGAGCACTGAAGCTTTCTTT. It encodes CASQTGVSTEAFF.

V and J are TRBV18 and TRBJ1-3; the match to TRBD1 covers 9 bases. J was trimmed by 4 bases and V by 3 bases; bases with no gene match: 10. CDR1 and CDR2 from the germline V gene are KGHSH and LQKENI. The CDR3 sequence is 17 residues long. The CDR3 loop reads CASSPTYRDRVGNTIYF. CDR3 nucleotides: TGTGCCAGCTCACCCACGTACCGGGACAGGGTAGGAAACACCATATATTTT.

The CDR3 sequence is CASSIDNRASYGYTF. CDR3 nucleotides: TGTGCCAGTAGTATAGATAACAGGGCTTCCTATGGCTACACCTTC. The J gene is TRBJ1-2, the V gene TRBV19, with D maybe TRBD1 (6 bases). The CDR3 has 15 residues. Germline CDR1 and CDR2: LNHDA and SQIVND (reference sequence). Trimming pared 0 bases from V and 4 bases from J, leaving 12 bases between.

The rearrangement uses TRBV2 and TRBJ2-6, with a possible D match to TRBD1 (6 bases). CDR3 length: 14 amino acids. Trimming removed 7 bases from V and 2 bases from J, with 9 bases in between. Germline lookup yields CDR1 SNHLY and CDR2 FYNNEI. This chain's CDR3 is CASTGAAGANVLTF. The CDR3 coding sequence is TGTGCCAGCACAGGGGCCGCTGGGGCCAACGTCCTGACTTTC.

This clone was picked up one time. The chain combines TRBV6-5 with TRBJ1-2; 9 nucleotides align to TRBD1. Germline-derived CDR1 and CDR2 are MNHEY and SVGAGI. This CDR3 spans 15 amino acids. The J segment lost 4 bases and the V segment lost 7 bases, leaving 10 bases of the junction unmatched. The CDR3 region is CASTSTSTGGYGYTF. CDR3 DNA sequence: TGTGCCAGCACCTCCACCTCGACAGGGGGCTATGGCTACACCTTC.

CDR3 coding DNA: TGTGCCAGCAGTTTACCGCAGGCCATCCGAGTTAACTATGGCTACACCTTC. Residues: CASSLPQAIRVNYGYTF. The V gene is TRBV28, the J gene TRBJ1-2; D ambiguous. Germline V gene data show CDR1 as MDHEN and CDR2 as SYDVKM. Trimming took off 2 bases at V and 1 base at J, with 17 bases between the two ends. This CDR3 is 17 amino acids long.

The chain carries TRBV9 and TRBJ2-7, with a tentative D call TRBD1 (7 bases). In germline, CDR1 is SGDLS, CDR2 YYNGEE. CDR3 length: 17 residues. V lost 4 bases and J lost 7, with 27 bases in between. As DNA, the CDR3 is TGTGCCAGCAGCCCAGTAGGGGGGACAGCGAGGCGGCTAGAGCAGTACTTC. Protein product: CASSPVGGTARRLEQYF.

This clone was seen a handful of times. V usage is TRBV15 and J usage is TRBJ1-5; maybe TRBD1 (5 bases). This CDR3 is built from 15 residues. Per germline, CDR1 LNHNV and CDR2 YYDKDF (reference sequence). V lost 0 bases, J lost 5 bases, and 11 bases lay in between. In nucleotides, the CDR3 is TGTGCCACCAGCAGAGATCGGGCAGGGCATCAGCCCCAGCATTTT. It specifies CATSRDRAGHQPQHF.

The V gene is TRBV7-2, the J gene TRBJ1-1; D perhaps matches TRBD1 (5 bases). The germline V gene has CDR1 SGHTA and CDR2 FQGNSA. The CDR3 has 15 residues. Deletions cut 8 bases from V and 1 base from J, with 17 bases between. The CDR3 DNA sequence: TGTGCCAGCTCCCTTGGCGGGGCGACGAACACTGAAGCTTTCTTT. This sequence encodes CASSLGGATNTEAFF.

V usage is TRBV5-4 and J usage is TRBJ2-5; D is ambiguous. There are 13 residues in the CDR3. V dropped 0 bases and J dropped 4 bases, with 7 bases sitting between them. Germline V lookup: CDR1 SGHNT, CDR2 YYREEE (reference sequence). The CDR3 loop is CASSLAPRETQYF. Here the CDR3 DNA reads TGTGCCAGCAGCTTGGCACCGAGAGAGACCCAGTACTTC. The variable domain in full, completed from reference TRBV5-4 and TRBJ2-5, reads ETGVTQSPTHLIKTRGQQVTLRCSSQSGHNTVSWYQQALGQGPQFIFQYYREEENGRGNFPPRFSGLQFPNYSSELNVNALELDDSALYLCASSLAPRETQYFGPGTRLLVL.

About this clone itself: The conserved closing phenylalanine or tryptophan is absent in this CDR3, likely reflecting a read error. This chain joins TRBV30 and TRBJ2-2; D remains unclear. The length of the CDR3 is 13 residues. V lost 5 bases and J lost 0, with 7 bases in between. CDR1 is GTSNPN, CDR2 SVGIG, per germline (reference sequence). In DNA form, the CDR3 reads TGTGCCTGGTCCGCCCCGAACACCGGGGAGCTGTTTGTT. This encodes CAWSAPNTGELFV.

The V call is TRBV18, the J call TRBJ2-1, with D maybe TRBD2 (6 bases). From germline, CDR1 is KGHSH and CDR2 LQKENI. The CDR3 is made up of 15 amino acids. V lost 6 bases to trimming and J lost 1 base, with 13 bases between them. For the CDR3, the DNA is TGTGCCAGCTCCTCGGGACTCCCTTCCTACAATGAGCAGTTCTTC. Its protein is CASSSGLPSYNEQFF.

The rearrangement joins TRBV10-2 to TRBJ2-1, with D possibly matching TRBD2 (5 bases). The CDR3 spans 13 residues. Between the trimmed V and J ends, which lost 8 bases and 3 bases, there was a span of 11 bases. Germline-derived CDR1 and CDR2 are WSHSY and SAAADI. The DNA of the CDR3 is TGCGCCAGCCGGACTGGGGACTACAATGAGCAGTTCTTC. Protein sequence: CASRTGDYNEQFF.

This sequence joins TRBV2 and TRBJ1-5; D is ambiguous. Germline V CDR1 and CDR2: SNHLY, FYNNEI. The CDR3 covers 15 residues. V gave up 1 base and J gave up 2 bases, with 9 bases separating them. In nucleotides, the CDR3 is TGTGCCAGCAGTGAAGGTGGGCAGGGCAATCAGCCCCAGCATTTT. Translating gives CASSEGGQGNQPQHF.

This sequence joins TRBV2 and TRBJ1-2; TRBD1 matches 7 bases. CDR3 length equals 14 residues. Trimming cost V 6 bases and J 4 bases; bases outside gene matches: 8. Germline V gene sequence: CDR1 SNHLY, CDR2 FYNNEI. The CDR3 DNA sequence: TGTGCCAGCAGGCCCCGACAGGGAGGCTATGGCTACACCTTC. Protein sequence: CASRPRQGGYGYTF.

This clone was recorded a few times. The DNA of the CDR3 is TGCGCCAGCAGCCCGATAGCGGGGGATTACAATGAGCAGTTCTTC. Encoded protein: CASSPIAGDYNEQFF. The rearrangement uses TRBV5-1 and TRBJ2-1; TRBD2 aligns across 9 bases. V was clipped by 4 bases and J by 4 bases; unmatched bases: 6. The germline V gene encodes CDR1 SGHRS and CDR2 YFSETQ. The CDR3 is 15 amino acids. The full variable domain, its missing parts supplied by reference TRBV5-1 and TRBJ2-1, is KAGVTQTPRYLIKTRGQQVTLSCSPISGHRSVSWYQQTPGQGLQFLFEYFSETQRNKGNFPGRFSGRQFSNSRSEMNVSTLELGDSALYLCASSPIAGDYNEQFFGPGTRLTVL.

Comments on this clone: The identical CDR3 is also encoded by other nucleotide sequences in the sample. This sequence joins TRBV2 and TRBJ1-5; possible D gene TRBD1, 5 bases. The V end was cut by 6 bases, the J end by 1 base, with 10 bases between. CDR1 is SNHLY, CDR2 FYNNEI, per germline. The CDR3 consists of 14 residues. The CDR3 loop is CASSGGGSNQPQHF. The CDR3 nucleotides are TGTGCCAGCAGCGGGGGGGGGAGCAATCAGCCCCAGCATTTT.

The CDR3 reads CASIPRGRGGGTEAFF. The CDR3 coding sequence is TGTGCCAGTATCCCCCGAGGCCGGGGAGGGGGGACTGAAGCTTTCTTT. This chain connects TRBV19 to TRBJ1-1; a possible D gene is TRBD1 (6 bases). The CDR3 loop spans 16 amino acids. Per germline, CDR1 LNHDA and CDR2 SQIVND (reference sequence). Trimming pared 7 bases from V and 5 bases from J, leaving 23 bases between.